The entry below describes one T cell receptor (beta chain). The antigen remains unidentified. Alongside a J-beta primer mix, a sample-barcoded 5' primer served in a second PCR lasting roughly 7 to 11 cycles. TCRdb re-called the 5' RACE reads through MiXCR, storing one row per CDR3 protein. Among some 1.7 million distinct CDR3 sequences, about 30% were seen once, and the ten largest hold about 7.7%. Trimming removed 5 bases from V and 12 bases from J, with 26 bases in between. The CDR3 runs 16 residues. The germline V gene has CDR1 SGHAT and CDR2 FQNNGV. This entry is derived from a study of blood T cells in healthy people across ages. Regarding the study as a whole: Per million T cells, TCR beta diversity dropped roughly linearly as age increased.

The source material was blood. The V call is TRBV11-2, the J call TRBJ2-1; no firm D call. The TCR originated in a woman aged 25 to 45 in good health. The CDR3 nucleotides are TGTGCCAGCAGCGGCGCCGGGTGGTCCCCGGCCTTTGGGCAGTTCTTC. Protein: CASSGAGWSPAFGQFF.